Listed here is a single T cell receptor beta chain. Each CDR3 protein gets one entry after TCRdb re-called the 5' RACE reads with MiXCR. The data show some 250,000 distinct CDR3 sequences, 6.5% seen once. The data were obtained in a study of identical twins. Separately, the same data were catalogued under a study of T cells expressing NK-cell markers. As reported in that work: Each of roughly six donors carried dominant NKG2C+ clonotypes accounting for about 1.0-8% of CD8+ T cells. These same clonotypes (in several donors) also led the CD3+CD56-NKG2C+ fraction.

The material sequenced was CD8+ T cells sorted from blood. This TCR derives from a woman aged 18-35 years in good health.

For the CDR3, the DNA is TGTGCCAGCAGCCACAGCGGGGCCGAGAGAGATACGCAGTATTTT. It specifies CASSHSGAERDTQYF. This rearrangement joins TRBV11-2 to TRBJ2-3, with 7 bases aligning to TRBD2. Germline V gives CDR1 SGHAT, CDR2 FQNNGV. V shed 5 bases and J 5 bases; nucleotides not matched to a gene: 10. The CDR3 extends over 15 amino acids.